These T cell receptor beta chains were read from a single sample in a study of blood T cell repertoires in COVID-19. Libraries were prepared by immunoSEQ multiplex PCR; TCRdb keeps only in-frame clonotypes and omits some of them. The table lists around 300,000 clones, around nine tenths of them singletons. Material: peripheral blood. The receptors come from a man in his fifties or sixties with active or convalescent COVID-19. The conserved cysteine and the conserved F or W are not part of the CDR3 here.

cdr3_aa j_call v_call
ASSLGPGTGYGYT TRBJ1-2 TRBV7-9
ATSSWTANTEAF TRBJ1-1 TRBV15
ASLGQGARELF TRBJ2-2 TRBV2
SAARSNEQF TRBJ2-1 TRBV20-1
ASRRGTSSYNSPLH TRBJ1-6 TRBV19
ASSRSTGELF TRBJ2-2 TRBV11-2
ASSSAGTGEETQY TRBJ2-5 TRBV27
ASSLPRGQDSPLH TRBJ1-6 TRBV28
ASSYYRPRSNQPQH TRBJ1-5 TRBV5-6
ATGNRGIFNQPQH TRBJ1-5 TRBV6-5
ARQAGTGNEKLF TRBJ1-4 TRBV19
ATDMPNTEAF TRBJ1-1 TRBV28
ASSSIHSTGGYT TRBJ1-2 TRBV28